Below are 4 T cell receptor beta chains sequenced from a single sample in a study of T cells in localized non-small cell lung cancer. Measured with immunoSEQ multiplex PCR; TCRdb has only the in-frame clones, and not every one. The data show approximately 50,000 clones, with approximately 86% seen just once and 2.5% held by the top ten. The sample here was PBMCs, taken before any cancer treatment. These receptors were collected from a man aged 40-75 years with stage II lung adenocarcinoma.

This chain joins TRBV30 and TRBJ1-2; a weak D match, TRBD1 (5 bases). Trimming removed 4 bases at V and 14 bases at J, with 20 bases between. Germline loops: CDR1 GTSNPN, CDR2 SVGIG (reference sequence). This CDR3 region has 12 residues. CDR3 sequence reads: CAWNSRGGGATF. Written as DNA, the CDR3 is TGTGCCTGGAATTCCCGTGGAGGAGGGGCGACCTTC.

The genes are TRBV5-4 and TRBJ2-3; D is perhaps TRBD1 or TRBD2 (5 bases each). This CDR3 has 15 residues. Germline CDR1 SGHNT, CDR2 YYREEE (reference sequence). The V gene lost 0 bases and the J gene lost 0 bases, with 8 bases spanning the gap. Here the CDR3 DNA reads TGTGCCAGCAGCTTGGTCGGGGCCAGCACAGATACGCAGTATTTT. Its protein product is CASSLVGASTDTQYF.

This clone has a single count. The chain joins TRBV28 to TRBJ1-1, with 7 bases fitting TRBD1. The J segment lost 0 bases and the V segment lost 10 bases, leaving 11 bases of the junction unmatched. Germline loops: CDR1 MDHEN, CDR2 SYDVKM. This CDR3 has 15 residues. CDR3 loop: CATSPPDRMNTEAFF. The CDR3 nucleotides are TGTGCCACCAGCCCACCGGACAGGATGAACACTGAAGCTTTCTTT.

The gene calls are TRBV6-5 and TRBJ2-7; D not resolved. This CDR3 is built from 14 residues. CDR1 and CDR2 from the germline V gene are MNHEY and SVGAGI. Deletions cut 6 bases from V and 1 base from J, with 13 bases between. The CDR3 here is CASSLSVPSYEQYF. In DNA, the CDR3 is TGTGCCAGCAGCCTCAGCGTTCCATCCTACGAGCAGTACTTC.